The next 11 T cell receptor beta chains were all read from a single sample in a study of cytomegalovirus exposure and HLA in healthy donors. Both 60 Vbeta primers and 13 Jbeta primers went into the PCR. Method: immunoSEQ multiplex PCR; TCRdb's copy keeps in-frame clones and lacks some. This table lists about 25,000 clones. The sequencing input was PBMCs. The receptors were gathered from a male donor in good health and CMV-seropositive.

This clone registers medium-sized (0.01 to 0.1%) by frequency. V is TRBV19 and J is TRBJ2-7; tentative D call: TRBD2 (7 bases). The V end lost 3 bases, the J end lost 3 bases, and 12 bases lay between the germline ends. The CDR3 is 14 amino acids. CDR1 is LNHDA and CDR2 is SQIVND in the germline V gene (reference sequence). Here the CDR3 DNA reads TGTGCCAGTAGTATCACAGGGACTATCTACGAGCAGTACTTC. It encodes CASSITGTIYEQYF.

This CDR3 reads CASFPGQGNTEAFF. The CDR3 nucleotides are TGTGCCAGCTTCCCGGGACAGGGAAACACTGAAGCTTTCTTT. The chain has TRBV18 and TRBJ1-1; 9 bases are a match to TRBD1. Germline V gives CDR1 KGHSH, CDR2 LQKENI. Trimming removed 7 bases from V and 2 bases from J; junction bases left unmatched: 5. There are 14 residues in the CDR3. The complete variable domain, with remaining parts taken from reference TRBV18 and TRBJ1-1, reads NAGVMQNPRHLVRRRGQEARLRCSPMKGHSHVYWYRQLPEEGLKFMVYLQKENIIDESGMPKERFSAEFPKEGPSILRIQQVVRGDSAAYFCASFPGQGNTEAFFGQGTRLTVV.

The CDR3 DNA follows: TGCGCCAGCAGCTTAAGACAGGGGAGTGGCTACACCTTC. Its translation: CASSLRQGSGYTF. V usage is TRBV5-1 and J usage is TRBJ1-2; TRBD1 matches at 8 bases. Germline trimming cut 2 bases from V and 7 bases from J; bases unmatched to any gene: 4. Germline CDR1 and CDR2: SGHRS and YFSETQ. This CDR3 comprises 13 residues.

The CDR3 DNA follows: TGTGCCAGCTCACTCGGGTCGGGGGAGCAGTACTTC. Protein product: CASSLGSGEQYF. V usage is TRBV18 and J usage is TRBJ2-7, with a weak D call TRBD2 (5 bases). The CDR3 spans 12 residues. The V gene's germline CDR1 is KGHSH and CDR2 LQKENI. The V end was cut by 4 bases, the J end by 7 bases, with 11 bases between. Together with reference TRBV18 and TRBJ2-7, the CDR3 gives the full variable domain: NAGVMQNPRHLVRRRGQEARLRCSPMKGHSHVYWYRQLPEEGLKFMVYLQKENIIDESGMPKERFSAEFPKEGPSILRIQQVVRGDSAAYFCASSLGSGEQYFGPGTRLTVT.

Comments on this clone: This CDR3 is missing its conserved last phenylalanine or tryptophan, likely due to a read error. The limits of the CDR3 on the DNA are not certain, so only TCRdb's listed CDR3 is given. This chain links TRBV19 with TRBJ1-4. Germline values: CDR1 LNHDA, CDR2 SQIVND (reference sequence). A total of 10 residues make up the CDR3, ends included. CDR3 in amino acids: CASIPNMGLL.

The chain is built from TRBV29-1 and TRBJ2-1; 13 bases align to TRBD2. With V trimmed by 4 bases and J by 5 bases, 8 bases remained unmatched. The CDR3 sequence is 16 residues long. Per the germline V gene, CDR1 is SQVTM and CDR2 is ANQGSEA. The CDR3, as DNA: TGCAGCGTTGGGGGGATACTAGCGGGAGGGAACAATGAGCAGTTCTTC. Protein sequence: CSVGGILAGGNNEQFF.

The chain carries TRBV5-1 and TRBJ1-5; 12 bases are shared with TRBD1. The germline V gene has CDR1 SGHRS and CDR2 YFSETQ. V was pared by 4 bases and J by 5 bases, with 10 bases of the junction left unmatched. The CDR3 runs 17 residues. The CDR3 bases are TGCGCCAGCAGCGAGGGGACAGGGGGCGCGGGTTATCAGCCCCAGCATTTT. Protein: CASSEGTGGAGYQPQHF.

The J gene is TRBJ1-1, the V gene TRBV30; TRBD1 might be the D (5 bases). From germline, CDR1 is GTSNPN and CDR2 SVGIG (reference sequence). CDR3 length: 13 residues. Between the trimmed V and J ends, which lost 2 bases and 6 bases, there was a span of 13 bases. CDR3 region: CAWSPGGIPEAFF. CDR3 DNA sequence: TGTGCCTGGAGTCCTGGGGGGATTCCTGAAGCTTTCTTT. Full variable domain (remainder filled in from reference TRBV30 and TRBJ1-1): SQTIHQWPATLVQPVGSPLSLECTVEGTSNPNLYWYRQAAGRGLQLLFYSVGIGQISSEVPQNLSASRPQDRQFILSSKKLLLSDSGFYLCAWSPGGIPEAFFGQGTRLTVV.

The chain joins TRBV6-5 to TRBJ1-6; D uncertain. The CDR3 is 15 amino acids. Germline CDR1 MNHEY, CDR2 SVGAGI. With 0 bases removed from V and 5 bases from J, the gap between germline ends came to 8 bases. CDR3 residues: CASSYSWADNSPLHF. In DNA, the CDR3 is TGTGCCAGCAGTTACTCGTGGGCCGATAATTCACCCCTCCACTTT.

The V gene is TRBV11-2, the J gene TRBJ1-5; 9 bases fit TRBD1. This CDR3 is 15 amino acids long. J was trimmed by 7 bases and V by 5 bases; bases with no gene match: 9. Germline V gives CDR1 SGHAT, CDR2 FQNNGV. The CDR3 reads CASSPGTGRDQPQHF. The CDR3 DNA reads as TGTGCCAGCAGCCCCGGGACAGGGCGGGACCAGCCCCAGCATTTT.

To note about this clone: One junction end does not reproduce the germline sequence, and a read error may be involved. This chain joins TRBV30 and TRBJ2-3, with TRBD2 matching 7 bases. The germline V gene encodes CDR1 GTSNPN and CDR2 SVGIG (reference sequence). The CDR3 has 15 amino acids. The CDR3 DNA is TGTGCCGGGAGTGTGTCGGGGGGATACACAGATACGCAGTATTTT. It encodes CAGSVSGGYTDTQYF.